This T cell receptor beta chain is from a study of blood T cell repertoires in COVID-19. The overall study: Acute-phase and convalescent COVID-19 samples originated in the United States, Italy and Spain. T cells, B-cell-depleted T cells, or PBMCs provided the cDNA or gDNA that served as material.

In the original workflow: Quantification of nucleated cells was approximated via reference gene primer amplification. Clones were sequenced by immunoSEQ multiplex PCR, and TCRdb holds only the in-frame ones, with some missing. V, J and clone size reflect that table, while D and trimming were determined from the DNA. The sample consists of 250,000 to 350,000 clones, roughly 90% of them appearing once. Trimming cost V 5 bases and J 1 base; bases outside gene matches: 6. The CDR3 has 15 amino acids. In germline, CDR1 is SQVTM, CDR2 ANQGSEA. This chain links TRBV29-1 with TRBJ2-2, with TRBD1 matching 8 bases. Specimen: peripheral blood. The clonotype originates from a man aged 30-40 years with acute or convalescent COVID-19. The CDR3 nucleotides are TGCAGCGTTCGCTCCGGGACAGGGAACACCGGGGAGCTGTTTTTT. This sequence encodes CSVRSGTGNTGELFF.